The clone carrying this T cell receptor beta chain is categorized as medium-sized (0.01 to 0.1%). Per the germline V gene, CDR1 is DFQATT and CDR2 is SNEGSKA (reference sequence). Trimming removed 0 bases from V and 2 bases from J, with 11 bases in between. The CDR3 has 14 residues. This entry is derived from a study of chronic HIV infection and antiretroviral therapy. TCRdb re-called the 5' RACE reads with MiXCR, one entry per CDR3 protein. The sample includes approximately 30,000 distinct CDR3 sequences, around 9% of them seen just once. The material sequenced was peripheral blood. The receptor was isolated from an adult who had HIV and had not received antiretroviral therapy, or was an uninfected healthy control (not recorded which). The chain combines TRBV20-1 with TRBJ2-7; D uncertain. The CDR3 coding sequence is TGCAGTGCTAGAGATCCCATAGGGACCTACGAGCAGTACTTC. This encodes CSARDPIGTYEQYF.